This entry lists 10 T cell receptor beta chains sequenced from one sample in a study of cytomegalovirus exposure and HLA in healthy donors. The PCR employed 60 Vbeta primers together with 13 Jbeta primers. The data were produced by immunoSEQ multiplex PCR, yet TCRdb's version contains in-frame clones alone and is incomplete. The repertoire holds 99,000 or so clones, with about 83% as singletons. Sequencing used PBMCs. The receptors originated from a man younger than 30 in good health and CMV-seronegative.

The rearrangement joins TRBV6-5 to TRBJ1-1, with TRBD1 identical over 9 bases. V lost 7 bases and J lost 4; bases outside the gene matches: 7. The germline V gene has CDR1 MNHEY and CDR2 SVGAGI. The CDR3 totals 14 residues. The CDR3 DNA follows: TGTGCCAGCACCCTACTACAGGGGGCCACTGAAGCTTTCTTT. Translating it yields CASTLLQGATEAFF.

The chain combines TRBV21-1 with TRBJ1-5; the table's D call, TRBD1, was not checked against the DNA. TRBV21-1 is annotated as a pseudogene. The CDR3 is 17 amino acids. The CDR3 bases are TGTGCCAGCAGCAAAGGCAGGGCAGGGATACGCAATCAGCCCCAGCATTTT. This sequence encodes CASSKGRAGIRNQPQHF.

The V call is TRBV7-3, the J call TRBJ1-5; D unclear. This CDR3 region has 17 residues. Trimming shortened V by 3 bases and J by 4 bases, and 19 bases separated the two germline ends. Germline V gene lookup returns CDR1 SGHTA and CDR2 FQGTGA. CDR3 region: CASSFTAGLTGNQPQHF. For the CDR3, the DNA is TGTGCCAGCAGCTTCACCGCGGGCCTGACGGGGAATCAGCCCCAGCATTTT.

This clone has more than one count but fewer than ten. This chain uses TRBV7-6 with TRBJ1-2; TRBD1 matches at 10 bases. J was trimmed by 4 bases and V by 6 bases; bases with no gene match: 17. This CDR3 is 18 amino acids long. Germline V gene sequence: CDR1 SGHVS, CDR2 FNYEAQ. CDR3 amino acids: CASSPDSGTGAAGYGYTF. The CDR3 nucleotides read TGTGCCAGCAGTCCAGACTCAGGGACAGGGGCAGCGGGCTATGGCTACACCTTC. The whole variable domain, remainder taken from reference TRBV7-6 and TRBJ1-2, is GAGVSQSPRYKVTKRGQDVALRCDPISGHVSLYWYRQALGQGPEFLTYFNYEAQQDKSGLPNDRFSAERPEGSISTLTIQRTEQRDSAMYRCASSPDSGTGAAGYGYTFGSGTRLTVV.

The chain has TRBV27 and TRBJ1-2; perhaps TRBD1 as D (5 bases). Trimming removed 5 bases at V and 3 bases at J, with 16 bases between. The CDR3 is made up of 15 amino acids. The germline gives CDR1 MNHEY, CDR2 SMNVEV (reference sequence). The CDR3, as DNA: TGTGCCAGCAGTGAGCAGCGACAGCCGTACTATGGCTACACCTTC. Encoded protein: CASSEQRQPYYGYTF.

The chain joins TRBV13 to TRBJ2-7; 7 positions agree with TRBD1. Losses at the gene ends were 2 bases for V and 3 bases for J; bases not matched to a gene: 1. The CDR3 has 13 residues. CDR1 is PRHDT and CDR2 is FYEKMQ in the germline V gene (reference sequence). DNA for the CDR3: TGTGCCAGCAGCTTAAGGGACAGCTACGAGCAGTACTTC. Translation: CASSLRDSYEQYF.

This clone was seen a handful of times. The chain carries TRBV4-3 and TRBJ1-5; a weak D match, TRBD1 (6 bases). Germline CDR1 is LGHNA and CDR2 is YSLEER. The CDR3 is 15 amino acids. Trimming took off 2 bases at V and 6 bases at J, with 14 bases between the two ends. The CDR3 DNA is TGCGCCAGCAGCCAAACCCGGGGGGCCTTTCAGCCCCAGCATTTT. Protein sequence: CASSQTRGAFQPQHF.

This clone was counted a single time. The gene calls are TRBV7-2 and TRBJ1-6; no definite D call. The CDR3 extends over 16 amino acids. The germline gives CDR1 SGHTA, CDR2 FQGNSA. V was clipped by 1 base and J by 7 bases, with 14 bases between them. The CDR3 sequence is CASSLEGGFGNSPLHF. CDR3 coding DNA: TGTGCCAGCAGCTTAGAGGGAGGGTTTGGAAATTCACCCCTCCACTTT. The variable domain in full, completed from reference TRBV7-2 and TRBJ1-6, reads GAGVSQSPSNKVTEKGKDVELRCDPISGHTALYWYRQSLGQGLEFLIYFQGNSAPDKSGLPSDRFSAERTGGSVSTLTIQRTQQEDSAVYLCASSLEGGFGNSPLHFGNGTRLTVT.

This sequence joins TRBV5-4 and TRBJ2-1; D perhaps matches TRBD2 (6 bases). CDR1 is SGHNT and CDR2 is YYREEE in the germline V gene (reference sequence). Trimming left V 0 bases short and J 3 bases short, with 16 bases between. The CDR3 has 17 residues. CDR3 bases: TGTGCCAGCAGCTTGGGGCAAAGGGAGGTGAGCTACAATGAGCAGTTCTTC. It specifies CASSLGQREVSYNEQFF.

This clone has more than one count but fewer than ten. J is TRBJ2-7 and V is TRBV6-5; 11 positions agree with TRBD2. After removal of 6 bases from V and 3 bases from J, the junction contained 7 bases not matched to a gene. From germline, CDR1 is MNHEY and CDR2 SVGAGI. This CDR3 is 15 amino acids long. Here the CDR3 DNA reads TGTGCCAGCAGCCAAACTAGCGGGAGATTCTACGAGCAGTACTTC. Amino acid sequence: CASSQTSGRFYEQYF.